The entry below gives a single TCR beta chain sequence along with its context. Antigen specificity is unknown. The data stem from a study of blood T cells in healthy people across ages. Study-wide background: Through template switching, about one barcoded beta molecule was captured per two T cells, as measured in model experiments.

V lost 2 bases to trimming and J lost 5 bases; unmatched junction nucleotides: 1. The CDR3 consists of 15 residues. Germline assignment: CDR1 SGDLS and CDR2 YYNGEE. Study-wide findings and caveats: Lack of knowledge of donor CMV status possibly confounded expanded clonotype changes.

A second PCR, run for roughly 7 to 12 cycles, used a sample-barcoded 5' primer plus a J-beta primer mix. TCRdb re-called the 5' RACE reads through MiXCR, storing one row per CDR3 protein. The sample yields 800,000 to 1,000,000 distinct CDR3 sequences, about 48% seen once. Every sample yielded at least 6 million isolated PBMCs. This sequence originates from a man aged 25-40 years in good health. The sample taken for sequencing was blood. The rearrangement joins TRBV9 to TRBJ2-3, with 14 bases lining up with TRBD2. The CDR3 bases are TGTGCCAGCAGCGTGGGACTAGCGGGGGAAGATACGCAGTATTTT. Its translation is CASSVGLAGEDTQYF.